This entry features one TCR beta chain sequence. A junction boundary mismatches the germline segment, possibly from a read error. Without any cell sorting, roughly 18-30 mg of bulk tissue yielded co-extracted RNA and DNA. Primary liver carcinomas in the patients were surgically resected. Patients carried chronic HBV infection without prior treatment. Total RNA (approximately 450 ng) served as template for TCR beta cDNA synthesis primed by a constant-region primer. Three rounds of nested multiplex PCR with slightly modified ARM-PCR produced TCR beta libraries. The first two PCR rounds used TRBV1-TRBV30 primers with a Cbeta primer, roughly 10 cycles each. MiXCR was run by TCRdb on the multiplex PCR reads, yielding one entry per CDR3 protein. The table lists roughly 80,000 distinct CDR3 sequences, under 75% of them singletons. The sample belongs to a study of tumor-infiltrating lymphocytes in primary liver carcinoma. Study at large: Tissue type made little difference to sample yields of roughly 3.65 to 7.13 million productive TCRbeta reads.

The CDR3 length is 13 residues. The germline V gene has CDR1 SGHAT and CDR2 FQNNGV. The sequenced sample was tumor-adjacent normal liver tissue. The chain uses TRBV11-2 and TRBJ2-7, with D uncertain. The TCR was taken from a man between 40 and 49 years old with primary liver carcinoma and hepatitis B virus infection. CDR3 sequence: CACSSPGPYEQYF. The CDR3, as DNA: TGTGCCTGCAGCTCTCCCGGCCCCTACGAGCAGTACTTC.